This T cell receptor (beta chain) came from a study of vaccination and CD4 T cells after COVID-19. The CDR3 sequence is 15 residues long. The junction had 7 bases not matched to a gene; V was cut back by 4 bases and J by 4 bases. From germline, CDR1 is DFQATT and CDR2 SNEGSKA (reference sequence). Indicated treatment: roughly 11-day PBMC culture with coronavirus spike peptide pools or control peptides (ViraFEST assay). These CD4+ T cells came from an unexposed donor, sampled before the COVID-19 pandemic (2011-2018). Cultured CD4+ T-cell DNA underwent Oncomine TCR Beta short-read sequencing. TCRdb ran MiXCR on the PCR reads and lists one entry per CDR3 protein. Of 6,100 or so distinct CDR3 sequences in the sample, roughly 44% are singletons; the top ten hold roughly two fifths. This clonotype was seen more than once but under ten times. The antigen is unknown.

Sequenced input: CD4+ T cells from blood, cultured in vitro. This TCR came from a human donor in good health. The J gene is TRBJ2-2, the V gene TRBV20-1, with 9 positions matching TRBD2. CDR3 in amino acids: CSAKGGGAVTGELFF. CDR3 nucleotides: TGCAGTGCTAAGGGCGGGGGGGCCGTCACCGGGGAGCTGTTTTTT.